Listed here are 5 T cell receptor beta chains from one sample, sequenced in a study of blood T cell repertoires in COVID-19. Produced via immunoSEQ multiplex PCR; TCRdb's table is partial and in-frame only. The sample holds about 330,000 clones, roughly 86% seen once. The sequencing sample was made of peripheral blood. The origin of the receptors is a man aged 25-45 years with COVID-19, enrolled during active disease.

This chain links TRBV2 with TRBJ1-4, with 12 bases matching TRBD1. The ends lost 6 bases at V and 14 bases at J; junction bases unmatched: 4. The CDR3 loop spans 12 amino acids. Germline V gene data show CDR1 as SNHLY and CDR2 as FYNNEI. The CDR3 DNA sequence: TGTGCCAGCAGGGGGACAGGGGGCAGCCTGTTTTTT. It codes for CASRGTGGSLFF.

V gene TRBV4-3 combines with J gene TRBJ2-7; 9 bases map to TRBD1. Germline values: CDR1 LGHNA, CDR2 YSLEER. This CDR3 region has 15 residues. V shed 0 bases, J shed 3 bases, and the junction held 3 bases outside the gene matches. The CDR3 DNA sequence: TGCGCCAGCAGCCAAGATGGGACAGGGATCTACGAGCAGTACTTC. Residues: CASSQDGTGIYEQYF.

CDR3 in DNA: TGTGCCAGCAGTGATACCGGGACAGGGACTTTCCCCCTCCACTTT. This encodes CASSDTGTGTFPLHF. The chain links TRBV6-1 to TRBJ1-6, with 9 bases that match TRBD1. CDR3 length: 15 amino acids. In germline, CDR1 is MNHNS, CDR2 SASEGT. V shed 3 bases and J 13 bases; nucleotides not matched to a gene: 10.

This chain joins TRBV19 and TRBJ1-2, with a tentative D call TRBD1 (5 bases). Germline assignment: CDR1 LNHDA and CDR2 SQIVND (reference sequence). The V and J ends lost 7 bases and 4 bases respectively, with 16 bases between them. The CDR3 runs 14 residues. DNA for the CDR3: TGTGCCAGTACCTCCTTGCAGGGCGCCTATGGCTACACCTTC. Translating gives CASTSLQGAYGYTF.

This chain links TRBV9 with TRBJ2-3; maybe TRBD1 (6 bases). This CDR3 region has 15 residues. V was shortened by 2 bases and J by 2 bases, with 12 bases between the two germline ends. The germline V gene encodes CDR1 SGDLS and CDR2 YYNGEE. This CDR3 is CASSVDRTFTDTQYF. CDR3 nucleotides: TGTGCCAGCAGCGTCGACAGGACCTTCACAGATACGCAGTATTTT.